A single sample gave rise to the 3 T cell receptor beta chains below, sequenced in a study of molecular identifiers for immune sequencing clone quantification. MiXCR, run by TCRdb on the PCR reads, gives a single entry per CDR3 protein. The table has more than 95,000 distinct CDR3 sequences, 20% to 25% seen once. Material for sequencing was naive CD8+ T cells from blood, with Jurkat cell RNA spiked in. The subset: FACS-sorted CD8+CD4-CCR7+CD45RA+ naive T cells. Receptors were obtained from a human donor in good health. Some libraries in this study had Jurkat cell RNA spiked in.

This clonotype was seen more than once but under ten times. CDR3 region: CASRVGTSGRSRTGELFF. For the CDR3, the DNA is TGTGCCAGCAGGGTCGGGACTAGCGGGAGAAGTCGGACCGGGGAGCTGTTTTTT. This sequence joins TRBV6-1 and TRBJ2-2, with 14 bases fitting TRBD2. Germline values: CDR1 MNHNS, CDR2 SASEGT. The CDR3 extends over 18 amino acids. Trimming took 6 bases from V and 5 from J; bases not matched to a gene: 11.

This clonotype was detected many times. CDR3 sequence (DNA): TGTGCCAGCAGTTACGCTGAGACTGAAGCTTTCTTT. Residues: CASSYAETEAFF. This sequence joins TRBV6-6 and TRBJ1-1; D is unresolved. Between the trimmed V and J ends, which lost 2 bases and 5 bases, there was a span of 6 bases. Germline V gene sequence: CDR1 MNHNY, CDR2 SVGAGI (reference sequence). CDR3 length equals 12 residues.

Comments on this clonotype: This may arise from a read error, as a much more abundant clone is one base away. V is TRBV4-1 and J is TRBJ2-5; tentatively, D is TRBD2 (6 bases). Germline V gene sequence: CDR1 MGHRA, CDR2 YSYEKL. This CDR3 comprises 15 residues. The CDR3 sequence: CAGSRKTSMQETQYF. In nucleotides, the CDR3 is TGCGCCGGCAGCCGAAAGACTAGTATGCAAGAGACCCAGTACTTC.